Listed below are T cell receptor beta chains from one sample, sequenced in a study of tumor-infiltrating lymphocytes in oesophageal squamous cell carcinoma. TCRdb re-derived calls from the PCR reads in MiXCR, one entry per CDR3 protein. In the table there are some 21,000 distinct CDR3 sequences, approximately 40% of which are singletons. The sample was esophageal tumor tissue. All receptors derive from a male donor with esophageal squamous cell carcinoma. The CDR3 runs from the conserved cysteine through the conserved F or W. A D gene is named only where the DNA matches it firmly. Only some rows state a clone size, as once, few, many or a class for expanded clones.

cdr3_aa: CASRSRSNQPQHF; cdr3_nt: TGTGCCAGCAGGTCTCGTAGCAATCAGCCCCAGCATTTT; cdr3_length: 13; v_call: TRBV6-1; j_call: TRBJ1-5; clone_size: many; d_call: -
cdr3_aa: CASSQTRAGEKLFF; cdr3_nt: TGTGCCAGCAGCCAGACAAGGGCGGGTGAAAAACTGTTTTTT; cdr3_length: 14; v_call: TRBV7-9; j_call: TRBJ1-4; clone_size: medium-sized; d_call: -
cdr3_aa: CASSFRDSHNEQYF; cdr3_nt: TGTGCCAGCAGCTTCCGGGACAGTCACAATGAGCAGTACTTC; cdr3_length: 14; v_call: TRBV7-3; j_call: TRBJ2-7; clone_size: many; d_call: TRBD1
cdr3_aa: CASSLRGSGGFNYGYTF; cdr3_nt: TGTGCCAGCAGTTTAAGGGGTTCAGGAGGGTTCAACTATGGCTACACCTTC; cdr3_length: 17; v_call: TRBV27; j_call: TRBJ1-2; clone_size: -; d_call: -
cdr3_aa: CASSSGTATDTQYF; cdr3_nt: TGCGCCAGCAGTTCCGGGACAGCCACAGATACGCAGTACTTC; cdr3_length: 14; v_call: TRBV5-1; j_call: TRBJ2-4; clone_size: -; d_call: TRBD1
cdr3_aa: CASSVAGGRGGEQYF; cdr3_nt: TGTGCCAGCAGCGTAGCAGGTGGCAGGGGTGGCGAGCAGTACTTC; cdr3_length: 15; v_call: TRBV9; j_call: TRBJ2-7; clone_size: -; d_call: -
cdr3_aa: CASSLSDPISNEQYF; cdr3_nt: TGTGCCAGCAGCTTAAGTGACCCTATCTCCAATGAGCAGTACTTC; cdr3_length: 15; v_call: TRBV7-3; j_call: TRBJ2-7; clone_size: -; d_call: -
cdr3_aa: CASSSRTSGVANEQFF; cdr3_nt: TGTGCCAGCAGCTCCCGGACTAGCGGGGTAGCCAATGAGCAGTTCTTC; cdr3_length: 16; v_call: TRBV9; j_call: TRBJ2-1; clone_size: many; d_call: TRBD2
cdr3_aa: CASSLRTATDTQYF; cdr3_nt: TGTGCCAGCAGCCTCAGGACAGCCACAGATACGCAGTATTTT; cdr3_length: 14; v_call: TRBV12-3/TRBV12-4; j_call: TRBJ2-3; clone_size: many; d_call: -
cdr3_aa: CASSFSSGFSTDTQYF; cdr3_nt: TGTGCCAGCAGCTTTTCGAGCGGGTTTAGCACAGATACGCAGTATTTT; cdr3_length: 16; v_call: TRBV7-2; j_call: TRBJ2-3; clone_size: -; d_call: -
cdr3_aa: CASSYSGSSGKGAQYF; cdr3_nt: TGTGCCAGCAGTTACTCGGGGTCTAGCGGGAAAGGGGCGCAGTATTTT; cdr3_length: 16; v_call: TRBV6-6; j_call: TRBJ2-3; clone_size: -; d_call: TRBD2
cdr3_aa: CASSRRDYDEQYF; cdr3_nt: TGTGCCAGCAGCAGGCGGGATTACGATGAGCAGTACTTT; cdr3_length: 13; v_call: TRBV7-6; j_call: TRBJ1-6; clone_size: -; d_call: -
cdr3_aa: CASSSGQILVAFF; cdr3_nt: TGTGCCAGCAGCTCGGGACAGATCCTTGTAGCTTTCTTT; cdr3_length: 13; v_call: TRBV7-2; j_call: TRBJ1-1; clone_size: -; d_call: TRBD1
cdr3_aa: CASSLGQNAYEQYF; cdr3_nt: TGTGCCAGCAGCCTCGGACAGAACGCCTACGAGCAGTACTTC; cdr3_length: 14; v_call: TRBV12-3/TRBV12-4; j_call: TRBJ2-7; clone_size: -; d_call: -
cdr3_aa: CASSRRGGAGQETQYF; cdr3_nt: TGTGCCAGCAGCCGACGGGGGGGGGCGGGACAAGAGACCCAGTACTTC; cdr3_length: 16; v_call: TRBV7-8; j_call: TRBJ2-5; clone_size: -; d_call: TRBD2
cdr3_aa: CASSRTGGGYNEQFF; cdr3_nt: TGTGCCAGCAGCCGGACAGGGGGTGGCTACAATGAGCAGTTCTTC; cdr3_length: 15; v_call: TRBV12-3/TRBV12-4; j_call: TRBJ2-1; clone_size: once; d_call: TRBD1
cdr3_aa: CASSLDSERSYEQYF; cdr3_nt: TGTGCCAGCAGCTTAGACAGCGAGAGGTCCTACGAGCAGTACTTC; cdr3_length: 15; v_call: TRBV7-4; j_call: TRBJ2-7; clone_size: -; d_call: -
cdr3_aa: CASSLGSGLNSPLHF; cdr3_nt: TGTGCCAGCAGCTTAGGTTCAGGATTAAATTCACCCCTCCACTTC; cdr3_length: 15; v_call: TRBV11-2; j_call: TRBJ2-7; clone_size: -; d_call: -
cdr3_aa: CASSLEAGLNTEAFF; cdr3_nt: TGTGCCAGCAGCTTGGAGGCAGGGTTGAACACTGAAGCTTTCTTT; cdr3_length: 15; v_call: TRBV5-4; j_call: TRBJ1-1; clone_size: -; d_call: -
cdr3_aa: CASSGDTDTQYF; cdr3_nt: TGTGCCAGCAGCGGCGACACAGATACGCAGTATTTT; cdr3_length: 12; v_call: TRBV9; j_call: TRBJ2-3; clone_size: many; d_call: -
cdr3_aa: CASSLATGALHYGYTF; cdr3_nt: TGTGCCAGCAGCTTAGCGACAGGAGCACTTCACTATGGCTACACCTTC; cdr3_length: 16; v_call: TRBV7-9; j_call: TRBJ1-2; clone_size: -; d_call: -
cdr3_aa: CASSWDLQETQYF; cdr3_nt: TGTGCCAGCAGCTGGGACCTCCAAGAGACCCAGTACTTC; cdr3_length: 13; v_call: TRBV7-8; j_call: TRBJ2-5; clone_size: -; d_call: -
cdr3_aa: CASRTSGGNEQYF; cdr3_nt: TGCGCCAGCAGGACTAGCGGGGGCAACGAGCAGTACTTC; cdr3_length: 13; v_call: TRBV10-2; j_call: TRBJ2-7; clone_size: many; d_call: TRBD2
cdr3_aa: CASSQDRGGTSRETQYF; cdr3_nt: TGCGCCAGCAGCCAAGATCGCGGCGGGACTAGCCGGGAGACCCAGTACTTC; cdr3_length: 17; v_call: TRBV4-3; j_call: TRBJ2-5; clone_size: -; d_call: TRBD2
cdr3_aa: CATSRDRSPLSYNEQFF; cdr3_nt: TGTGCCACCAGCAGAGATCGTTCGCCACTCTCCTACAATGAGCAGTTCTTC; cdr3_length: 17; v_call: TRBV15; j_call: TRBJ2-1; clone_size: -; d_call: -
cdr3_aa: CASSVDRGGNEQFF; cdr3_nt: TGCGCCAGCAGTGTGGACAGGGGGGGCAATGAGCAGTTCTTC; cdr3_length: 14; v_call: TRBV5-1; j_call: TRBJ2-1; clone_size: few; d_call: TRBD1
cdr3_aa: CASSADRGGNEQFF; cdr3_nt: TGCGCCAGCAGTGCGGACAGGGGGGGCAATGAGCAGTTCTTC; cdr3_length: 14; v_call: TRBV5-1; j_call: TRBJ2-1; clone_size: -; d_call: TRBD1
cdr3_aa: CASSMGQVVEAFF; cdr3_nt: TGTGCCAGTAGTATGGGACAGGTGGTTGAAGCTTTCTTT; cdr3_length: 13; v_call: TRBV19; j_call: TRBJ1-1; clone_size: many; d_call: TRBD1
cdr3_aa: CASSLRGEETQYF; cdr3_nt: TGTGCCAGCAGTTTAAGGGGGGAAGAGACCCAGTACTTC; cdr3_length: 13; v_call: TRBV7-6; j_call: TRBJ2-5; clone_size: few; d_call: -
cdr3_aa: CASSLNTGELYF; cdr3_nt: TGTGCCAGCAGCTTAAACACCGGGGAGCTGTATTTT; cdr3_length: 12; v_call: TRBV7-8; j_call: TRBJ2-3; clone_size: -; d_call: -
cdr3_aa: CASSLVPLNTGELFF; cdr3_nt: TGTGCCAGCAGCTTAGTGCCCCTGAACACCGGGGAGCTGTTTTTT; cdr3_length: 15; v_call: TRBV7-8; j_call: TRBJ2-2; clone_size: -; d_call: -
cdr3_aa: CASSDILSGANVLTF; cdr3_nt: TGTGCCAGCAGCGATATACTTTCTGGGGCCAACGTCCTGACTTTC; cdr3_length: 15; v_call: TRBV11-2; j_call: TRBJ2-6; clone_size: -; d_call: -
cdr3_aa: CASSAPGHYYEQYF; cdr3_nt: TGTGCCAGCAGCGCGCCGGGACATTACTACGAGCAGTACTTC; cdr3_length: 14; v_call: TRBV7-9; j_call: TRBJ2-7; clone_size: medium-sized; d_call: -
cdr3_aa: CASSLGDLYEQYF; cdr3_nt: TGTGCCAGCAGCTTAGGGGACCTCTACGAGCAGTACTTC; cdr3_length: 13; v_call: TRBV7-9; j_call: TRBJ2-7; clone_size: many; d_call: -
cdr3_aa: CASSSRRQSNEKLFF; cdr3_nt: TGTGCCAGCAGTAGCCGGAGGCAGAGTAATGAAAAACTGTTTTTT; cdr3_length: 15; v_call: TRBV6-1; j_call: TRBJ1-4; clone_size: -; d_call: -
cdr3_aa: CASSLAGGPTDTQYF; cdr3_nt: TGCGCCAGCAGTCTTGCGGGGGGCCCAACAGATACGCAGTACTTC; cdr3_length: 15; v_call: TRBV10-1; j_call: TRBJ2-4; clone_size: -; d_call: TRBD2
cdr3_aa: CASTRGVQETQYF; cdr3_nt: TGTGCCAGCACCCGTGGGGTCCAAGAGACCCAGTACTTC; cdr3_length: 13; v_call: TRBV12-3/TRBV12-4; j_call: TRBJ2-5; clone_size: -; d_call: -
cdr3_aa: CASSPTTRPEQYF; cdr3_nt: TGTGCCAGCAGTCCAACCACTAGGCCCGAGCAGTACTTC; cdr3_length: 13; v_call: TRBV6-1; j_call: TRBJ2-7; clone_size: -; d_call: -
cdr3_aa: CASTMRAGASYEQYF; cdr3_nt: TGTGCCAGCACCATGAGGGCAGGGGCATCCTACGAGCAGTACTTC; cdr3_length: 15; v_call: TRBV7-8; j_call: TRBJ2-7; clone_size: many; d_call: -
cdr3_aa: CASSRSNEQFF; cdr3_nt: TGTGCCAGCAGTCGATCAAATGAGCAGTTCTTC; cdr3_length: 11; v_call: TRBV12-3/TRBV12-4; j_call: TRBJ2-1; clone_size: -; d_call: -
cdr3_aa: CASSLTAGEIDTQYF; cdr3_nt: TGTGCCAGCAGCTTAACAGCGGGAGAGATAGATACGCAGTATTTT; cdr3_length: 15; v_call: TRBV7-3; j_call: TRBJ2-3; clone_size: few; d_call: TRBD2
cdr3_aa: CASSSQVAGASEQFF; cdr3_nt: TGTGCCAGCAGCTCCCAAGTGGCGGGGGCCAGTGAGCAGTTCTTC; cdr3_length: 15; v_call: TRBV7-3; j_call: TRBJ2-1; clone_size: -; d_call: -
cdr3_aa: CASSFGRTF; cdr3_nt: TGTGCCAGCAGTTTCGGACGGACTTTC; cdr3_length: 9; v_call: TRBV12-3/TRBV12-4; j_call: TRBJ2-6; clone_size: -; d_call: -
cdr3_aa: CASSLGGGPRSGANVLTF; cdr3_nt: TGTGCCAGCAGTTTAGGAGGGGGCCCTAGGTCTGGGGCCAACGTCCTGACTTTC; cdr3_length: 18; v_call: TRBV12-3/TRBV12-4; j_call: TRBJ2-6; clone_size: few; d_call: TRBD1
cdr3_aa: CASRFLDSGRYEQYF; cdr3_nt: TGTGCCAGCAGATTCCTGGACAGTGGGCGCTACGAGCAGTACTTC; cdr3_length: 15; v_call: TRBV2; j_call: TRBJ2-7; clone_size: -; d_call: -
cdr3_aa: CASSLGNQAEAFF; cdr3_nt: TGTGCCAGCAGCTTGGGAAATCAAGCTGAAGCTTTCTTT; cdr3_length: 13; v_call: TRBV5-5; j_call: TRBJ1-1; clone_size: many; d_call: -
cdr3_aa: CASSVGQGSAEAFF; cdr3_nt: TGTGCCAGTAGTGTCGGACAGGGGAGCGCTGAAGCTTTCTTT; cdr3_length: 14; v_call: TRBV19; j_call: TRBJ1-1; clone_size: many; d_call: TRBD1
cdr3_aa: CATSALDLGDTDTQYF; cdr3_nt: TGTGCCACCAGTGCTCTAGACTTGGGGGACACAGATACGCAGTATTTT; cdr3_length: 16; v_call: TRBV24-1; j_call: TRBJ2-3; clone_size: many; d_call: -
cdr3_aa: CASSQGQLQTQYF; cdr3_nt: TGTGCCAGCAGCCAGGGACAGTTGCAGACCCAGTACTTC; cdr3_length: 13; v_call: TRBV7-3; j_call: TRBJ2-5; clone_size: -; d_call: TRBD1
cdr3_aa: CASSQIAGGPGQTQYF; cdr3_nt: TGTGCCAGCAGCCAAATAGCGGGAGGGCCCGGGCAGACCCAGTACTTC; cdr3_length: 16; v_call: TRBV11-1; j_call: TRBJ2-5; clone_size: many; d_call: TRBD2
cdr3_aa: CASSRDREKLFF; cdr3_nt: TGTGCCAGCTCACGGGACAGGGAAAAACTGTTTTTT; cdr3_length: 12; v_call: TRBV18; j_call: TRBJ1-4; clone_size: -; d_call: TRBD1
cdr3_aa: CASSLGDRTYGYTF; cdr3_nt: TGCGCCAGCAGCTTGGGGGACAGGACCTATGGCTACACCTTC; cdr3_length: 14; v_call: TRBV5-1; j_call: TRBJ1-2; clone_size: -; d_call: TRBD1
cdr3_aa: CASSLKLAGGFNEQFF; cdr3_nt: TGTGCCAGCAGCTTGAAACTAGCGGGAGGGTTCAATGAGCAGTTCTTC; cdr3_length: 16; v_call: TRBV7-2; j_call: TRBJ2-1; clone_size: -; d_call: TRBD2
cdr3_aa: CASSLGSAYQETQYF; cdr3_nt: TGCGCCAGCAGCTTGGGTAGTGCCTACCAAGAGACCCAGTACTTC; cdr3_length: 15; v_call: TRBV5-1; j_call: TRBJ2-5; clone_size: many; d_call: -
cdr3_aa: CAIRPGLEGYTF; cdr3_nt: TGTGCCATCAGACCGGGACTCGAGGGCTACACCTTC; cdr3_length: 12; v_call: TRBV10-3; j_call: TRBJ1-2; clone_size: few; d_call: -
cdr3_aa: CASSLAQGTDTQYF; cdr3_nt: TGTGCCAGCAGCTTAGCACAGGGCACAGATACGCAGTATTTT; cdr3_length: 14; v_call: TRBV7-6; j_call: TRBJ2-3; clone_size: -; d_call: -
cdr3_aa: CASESAGVPYEQYF; cdr3_nt: TGCGCCAGCGAGTCAGCGGGAGTTCCCTACGAGCAGTACTTC; cdr3_length: 14; v_call: TRBV5-1; j_call: TRBJ2-7; clone_size: -; d_call: TRBD2
cdr3_aa: CASSFGTSFSTDTQYF; cdr3_nt: TGTGCCAGCAGCTTCGGAACTAGCTTCAGCACAGATACGCAGTATTTT; cdr3_length: 16; v_call: TRBV7-2; j_call: TRBJ2-3; clone_size: medium-sized; d_call: -
cdr3_aa: CASSTSVTLTGVFF; cdr3_nt: TGTGCCAGTAGTACGTCCGTGACGTTGACTGGGGTGTTCTTC; cdr3_length: 14; v_call: TRBV19; j_call: TRBJ2-5; clone_size: -; d_call: -
cdr3_aa: CASIATYNEQFF; cdr3_nt: TGTGCCAGCATCGCGACCTACAATGAGCAGTTCTTC; cdr3_length: 12; v_call: TRBV2; j_call: TRBJ2-1; clone_size: many; d_call: -